These 16 T cell receptor beta chains originate from one sample sequenced in a study of T cells after yellow fever vaccination. TCRdb itself ran the 5' RACE reads through MiXCR, one entry per CDR3 protein. Of more than 350,000 distinct CDR3 sequences in the sample, 9.5% to 13% were seen once. The sample was PBMCs, taken on the day of the first yellow fever vaccination. The source of these receptors is a young man who received the YFV17D yellow fever vaccine.

This clonotype came up many times. CDR3 sequence (DNA): TGCGCCAGCAGCCACGACCCTATGCAGCTGAACACTGAAGCTTTCTTT. Amino acid sequence: CASSHDPMQLNTEAFF. The chain carries TRBV4-1 and TRBJ1-1, with D uncertain. Germline V gives CDR1 MGHRA, CDR2 YSYEKL. The CDR3 runs 16 residues. V was pared by 3 bases and J by 0 bases, with 14 bases between.

This clonotype was seen repeatedly, ten times or more. This chain links TRBV28 with TRBJ1-5, with 7 bases matching TRBD1. The CDR3 runs to 17 residues. V was pared by 5 bases and J by 0 bases, with 10 bases of the junction left unmatched. Per germline, CDR1 MDHEN and CDR2 SYDVKM. CDR3 residues: CASSLPGGTDSNQPQHF. The CDR3 nucleotides are TGTGCCAGCAGTCTCCCGGGAGGGACAGATAGCAATCAGCCCCAGCATTTT.

In its sample, this clonotype was seen many times. The CDR3 nucleotides read TGTGCCAGTAGTATTCGGGAGACCCAGTACTTC. This encodes CASSIRETQYF. V and J are TRBV19 and TRBJ2-5; the D is unclear. V dropped 3 bases and J dropped 5 bases, with 4 bases sitting between them. CDR1 LNHDA and CDR2 SQIVND come from the germline V gene (reference sequence). The CDR3 is 11 amino acids. Combining the CDR3 with reference TRBV19 and TRBJ2-5 gives the whole variable domain DGGITQSPKYLFRKEGQNVTLSCEQNLNHDAMYWYRQDPGQGLRLIYYSQIVNDFQKGDIAEGYSVSREKKESFPLTVTSAQKNPTAFYLCASSIRETQYFGPGTRLLVL.

This sequence joins TRBV1 and TRBJ2-7. TRBV1 is a known pseudogene. The CDR3 has 13 amino acids. The CDR3 DNA reads as TGCACCAGCAGCCAACCTATGTCCTACGAGCAGTACTTC. Its translation: CTSSQPMSYEQYF.

The J gene is TRBJ1-6, the V gene TRBV7-2; D is unresolved. The CDR3 totals 12 residues. Trimming cost V 3 bases and J 9 bases, with 6 bases left between them. In germline, CDR1 is SGHTA, CDR2 FQGNSA. CDR3 in amino acids: CASSFTGSPLHF. The DNA for the CDR3 is TGTGCCAGCAGCTTCACGGGTTCACCCCTCCACTTT.

In this sample, this clonotype turned up a few times. The V call is TRBV7-9, the J call TRBJ2-7; the D gene could be TRBD1 or TRBD2 (5 bases each). CDR3 length: 16 amino acids. Germline-derived CDR1 and CDR2 are SEHNR and FQNEAQ (reference sequence). Trimming removed 3 bases at V and 3 bases at J, with 18 bases between. In DNA, the CDR3 is TGTGCCAGCAGCTTTTCCACCGGGACCGCTCGCTACGAGCAGTACTTC. Protein: CASSFSTGTARYEQYF.

The rearrangement joins TRBV20-1 to TRBJ2-5; tentative D call: TRBD2 (6 bases). Germline V gene lookup returns CDR1 DFQATT and CDR2 SNEGSKA (reference sequence). Between the trimmed V and J ends, which lost 4 bases and 2 bases, there was a span of 14 bases. The CDR3 runs to 14 residues. The CDR3 DNA sequence: TGCAGTGCTACCATTCCCCGGGGGCAAGAGACCCAGTACTTC. It translates to CSATIPRGQETQYF.

This chain links TRBV2 with TRBJ1-1; D possibly corresponds to TRBD1 (5 bases). This CDR3 comprises 14 residues. V lost 6 bases and J 3 bases, leaving 14 bases between the germline ends. The germline V gene has CDR1 SNHLY and CDR2 FYNNEI. This CDR3 is CASRAAGRYTEAFF. In nucleotides, the CDR3 is TGTGCCAGCAGGGCAGCGGGACGGTACACTGAAGCTTTCTTT.

This chain uses TRBV7-9 with TRBJ2-5; TRBD2 is a possible D gene (6 bases). The CDR3 has 16 residues. Trimming pared 3 bases from V and 4 bases from J, leaving 18 bases between. Germline assignment: CDR1 SEHNR and CDR2 FQNEAQ (reference sequence). The CDR3 sequence is CASSFMGGLGGETQYF. CDR3 nucleotides: TGTGCCAGCAGCTTTATGGGTGGACTCGGGGGAGAGACCCAGTACTTC.

This clonotype was seen a few times. The chain recombines TRBV5-1 with TRBJ1-1; D gene unclear. The V end lost 3 bases, the J end lost 0 bases, and 12 bases lay between the germline ends. The germline V gene encodes CDR1 SGHRS and CDR2 YFSETQ. The CDR3 has 15 amino acids. As DNA, the CDR3 is TGCGCCAGCAGCTCTTGGGGATCAATGAACACTGAAGCTTTCTTT. This codes for CASSSWGSMNTEAFF.

This clonotype was seen more than once but under ten times. The chain uses TRBV5-5 and TRBJ2-7, with D maybe TRBD1 (5 bases). The V end lost 0 bases, the J end lost 0 bases, and 13 bases lay between the germline ends. CDR1 and CDR2 from the germline V gene are SGHKS and YYEKEE (reference sequence). The CDR3 contains 16 residues. CDR3 sequence reads: CASSLAGGASSYEQYV. DNA of the CDR3: TGTGCCAGCAGCTTGGCCGGTGGGGCAAGCTCCTACGAGCAGTACGTC.

The V and J genes are TRBV20-1 and TRBJ1-4; D gene ambiguous. CDR3 length: 14 amino acids. The germline V gene encodes CDR1 DFQATT and CDR2 SNEGSKA (reference sequence). V lost 3 bases to trimming and J lost 5 bases, with 13 bases between them. DNA for the CDR3: TGCAGTGCTAGGGGCGACAAATCAAATGAAAAACTGTTTTTT. This sequence encodes CSARGDKSNEKLFF.

This clonotype has at least ten counts. DNA of the CDR3: TGTGCCAGCAGCGCCGTCGACAGGGGTTGGACTGAAGCTTTCTTT. It translates to CASSAVDRGWTEAFF. The chain combines TRBV9 with TRBJ1-1; 8 nucleotides match TRBD1. V lost 3 bases to trimming and J lost 5 bases; unmatched junction nucleotides: 9. CDR3 length: 15 amino acids. CDR1 is SGDLS and CDR2 is YYNGEE in the germline V gene.

V gene TRBV10-3 combines with J gene TRBJ2-3; TRBD1 is a possible D gene (6 bases). Germline V lookup: CDR1 ENHRY, CDR2 SYGVKD. CDR3 size: 13 residues. V was pared by 5 bases and J by 6 bases, with 12 bases between. The CDR3 reads CAISTQGGDTQYF. CDR3 nucleotide sequence: TGTGCCATCAGTACACAGGGCGGGGATACGCAGTATTTT.

The chain uses TRBV7-9 and TRBJ2-7; D gene ambiguous. The germline V gene has CDR1 SEHNR and CDR2 FQNEAQ (reference sequence). This CDR3 spans 14 amino acids. The V end was cut by 5 bases, the J end by 3 bases, with 14 bases between. CDR3 coding DNA: TGTGCCAGCAGCCTCCGCGTGGGGAACTACGAGCAGTACGTC. Encoded protein: CASSLRVGNYEQYV.

There are a few counts of this clonotype. Here the CDR3 reads CASSLRWQGTDTQYF. The CDR3 DNA reads TGTGCCAGCAGCTTAAGATGGCAGGGGACAGATACGCAGTATTTT. The rearrangement links TRBV7-9 to TRBJ2-3; weak D call: TRBD1 (6 bases). The CDR3 is made up of 15 amino acids. The V gene lost 2 bases and the J gene lost 3 bases, with 12 bases spanning the gap. Germline V gives CDR1 SEHNR, CDR2 FQNEAQ (reference sequence).